This TCR beta chain originates from a study of beta chain features in type 1 diabetes. The wider study: Examined across all samples were roughly 110,000,000 sorted cells.

Concerning this clone: What it binds is not known. The sample holds other DNA sequences that translate to the same CDR3.

The study reverse transcribed the entire isolated RNA, so it sequenced expressed TCRB transcripts. Sequencing used immunoSEQ multiplex PCR; TCRdb keeps in-frame clones, though not all of them. The table has 150,000 to 190,000 clones, around a tenth seen once. Germline CDR1 reads SGHTA; CDR2 reads FQGNSA. There are 14 residues in the CDR3. Trimming pared 6 bases from V and 0 bases from J, leaving 10 bases between. One heparinised draw of blood, averaging about 116 mL, came from each donor. CD4+ naive, central memory, regulatory and stem cell-like memory subsets were isolated by sorting on CD45RO/CCR7/CD25/CD127/CD95/CD27. General observations from the study: In type 1 diabetes patients, VDJ junctions had fewer insertions; deletions at these junctions were more frequent. Type 1 diabetes patients showed a moderate but significant shortening of TCRB CDR3s in all four CD4+ subsets.

Sample: central memory CD4+ T cells from blood. The receptor comes from a man in his thirties or forties with type 1 diabetes. V is TRBV7-2 and J is TRBJ2-3; TRBD1 is a possible D gene (6 bases). The CDR3 region is CASSPGQSTDTQYF. CDR3 coding DNA: TGTGCCAGCAGTCCCGGACAGAGCACAGATACGCAGTATTTT. Variable domain in full (rest from reference TRBV7-2 and TRBJ2-3): GAGVSQSPSNKVTEKGKDVELRCDPISGHTALYWYRQSLGQGLEFLIYFQGNSAPDKSGLPSDRFSAERTGGSVSTLTIQRTQQEDSAVYLCASSPGQSTDTQYFGPGTRLTVL.